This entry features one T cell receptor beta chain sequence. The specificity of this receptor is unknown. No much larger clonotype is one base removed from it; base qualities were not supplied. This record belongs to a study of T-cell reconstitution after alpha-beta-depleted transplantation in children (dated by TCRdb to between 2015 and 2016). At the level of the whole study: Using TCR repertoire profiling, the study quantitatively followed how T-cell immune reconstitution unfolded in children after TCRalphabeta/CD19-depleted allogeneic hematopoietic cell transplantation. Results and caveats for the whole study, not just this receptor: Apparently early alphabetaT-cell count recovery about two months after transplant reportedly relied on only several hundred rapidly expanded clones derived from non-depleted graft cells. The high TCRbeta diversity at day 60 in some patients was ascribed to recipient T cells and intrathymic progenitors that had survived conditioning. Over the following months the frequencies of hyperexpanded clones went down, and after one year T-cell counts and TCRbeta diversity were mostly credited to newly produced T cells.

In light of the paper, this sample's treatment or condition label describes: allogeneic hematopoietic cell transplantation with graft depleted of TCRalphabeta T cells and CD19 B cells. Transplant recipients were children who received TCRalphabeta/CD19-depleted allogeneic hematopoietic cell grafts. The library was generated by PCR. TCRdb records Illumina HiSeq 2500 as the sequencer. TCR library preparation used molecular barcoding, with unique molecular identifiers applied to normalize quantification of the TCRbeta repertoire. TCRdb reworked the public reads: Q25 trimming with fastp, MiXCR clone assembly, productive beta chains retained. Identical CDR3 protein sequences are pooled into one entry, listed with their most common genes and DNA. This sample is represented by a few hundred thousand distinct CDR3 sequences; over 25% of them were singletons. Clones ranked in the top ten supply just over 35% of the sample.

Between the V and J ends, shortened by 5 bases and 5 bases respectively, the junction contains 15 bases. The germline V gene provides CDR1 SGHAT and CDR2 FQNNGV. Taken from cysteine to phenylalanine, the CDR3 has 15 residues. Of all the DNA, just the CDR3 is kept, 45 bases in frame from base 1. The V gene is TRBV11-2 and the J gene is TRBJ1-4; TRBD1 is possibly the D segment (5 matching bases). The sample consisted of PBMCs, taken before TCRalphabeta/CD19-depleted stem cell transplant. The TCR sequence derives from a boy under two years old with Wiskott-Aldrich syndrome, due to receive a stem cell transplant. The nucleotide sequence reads TGTGCCAGCAGCCCCCAGACAGTTTCGAATGAAAAACTGTTTTTT. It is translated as CASSPQTVSNEKLFF.